This T cell receptor beta chain stems from a study of shared clonotypes between healthy human individuals (dated by TCRdb to 2020 to 2021). For the study in its entirety: Two women and three men aged 18 to 49 years were included in the cohort. Blood TCR repertoires of four to six healthy adults were deeply sequenced to estimate repertoire size and the extent of clonotype sharing between individuals. For each donor, three plates each were used for CD4 naive and CD4 memory, two plates were used for CD8 naive, and one plate was used for CD8 memory. Per donor, leukapheresis produced somewhere between about 0.94 and 9 billion PBMCs. Different laboratories and diverse techniques were used to prepare libraries and sequence TCR repertoires, to increase sequencing depth and limit assay-specific biases.

Clipping removes 5 bases from V and 8 bases from J, with 10 as the unmatched junction base count. Via the germline V gene, CDR1 is MNHEY and CDR2 SVGAGI. Its CDR3 holds 14 amino acids, cysteine through phenylalanine. Just CDR3 DNA is preserved here, 42 bases in frame from base 1. The donors were healthy, HIV-negative adults who had no recently reported acute infections or vaccinations. Every donor was a Caucasian adult residing in Nashville, Tennessee, USA. Magnetic negative selection was used to enrich CD4+ T cells, after which naive cells were positively selected on CD45RA and the negative fraction became the memory subset. Blood was obtained by leukapheresis, after which PBMCs were separated by Ficoll-Histopaque density gradient centrifugation and cryopreserved in liquid nitrogen vapor phase. Purity and quantity of every magnetically sorted T cell population were checked by analytical flow cytometry. Each sorted fraction had its genomic DNA isolated and then quantified by UV absorbance on a Nanodrop 2000c.

Overall study outcomes, separate from this receptor: Incomplete sequencing was indicated by rarefaction of sorted-subset datasets, despite the large sequencing depth. Across a few donors, approximately 5% of naive CD4, more than 3% of naive CD8, roughly 2.3% of memory CD4, and approximately 0.4% of memory CD8 clonotypes were shared. Sampling was restricted to blood, and TCR repertoires in tissue are likely to differ from TCR repertoires in blood. Higher generation probabilities were observed for clonotypes shared by all four sorted-subset donors than for non-shared clonotypes. Naive subsets generally had larger estimated clonotype richness than memory subsets. Because the study included only a small number of donors, the genetic and exposure-history diversity represented was limited. Pairwise subsampling led to the expectation that sequencing depth would affect the degree of clonotype sharing among donors.

TCR CDR3 regions were amplified from genomic DNA by multiplex PCR using the deep immunoSEQ assay. Genomic DNA extracted from each cell subset was distributed evenly over all wells of several immunoSEQ 96-well plates, and each plate served as one replicate. Each replicate PCR for sorted subsets received 150 to 250 ng genomic DNA, equal to roughly 30,000 T cell genomes. Purified libraries were quantified with a Qubit 3.0 fluorometer, sized on a Bioanalyzer 2100, and re-quantified with the KAPA Library Quantification kit. Every immunoSEQ 96-well plate was sequenced on a separate single-read 150-cycle Illumina NextSeq 550 flow cell. The authors processed their data as follows. Because only junctional sequences without quality scores were contained in the immunoSEQ output, filtering matching that applied to full-length reads could not be performed. Sequences were annotated with PyIR, a Python wrapper for IgBLAST v1.9, and V/J genes and CDR3 were assigned using IMGT germline references. Reads were removed for weak V/J assignments (E-value above 1e-6), missing CDR3, stop codons, out-of-frame junctions, or ambiguous translated residues. V3J clonotypes were defined by identical inferred V gene, J gene, and CDR3 amino acid sequence. Percentage overlap between repertoires was calculated by dividing the number of shared unique clonotypes by the size of the smaller repertoire. Three approaches were used to assess repertoire richness: RTK rarefaction, the Chao1 estimator, and Recon v2.1 estimates of unobserved clonotypes. Generation probabilities were computed with OLGA for all TCRbeta clonotypes obtained by the gDNA method from four donors. Drawn from immuneACCESS, this table holds only the in-frame rearrangements with V and J called that TCRdb kept. Clones are partly lost; checked studies trace under half to an unresolved V gene and leave the rest unexplained. V and J calls and clone size are as listed in that table; D and trimming were resolved from the DNA. The sample includes millions of clones, with 85% to 95% observed a single time. Jointly, the top ten make up about 0.41% of the sample.

On this clone: No cognate antigen has been identified for it. Qualities for individual bases were not recorded, and no much larger clone is one base off.

This sequence was found in a man aged 18 to 30 in good health. Some clones in this sample may be carry-over from other donors' samples. Sequenced sample: naive CD4+ T cells from PBMCs. The cell subset or site label of this sample denotes: CD45RA+ positively selected. The sequence is built from TRBV6-5 and TRBJ1-2, with 8 junctional bases fitting TRBD1. The DNA sequence is as follows: TGTGCCAGCAGTCCGTCGGACAGGGTGGGAGGCTACACCTTC. This gives the protein CASSPSDRVGGYTF.